In this sample, the clone carrying this TCR beta chain turned up many times. Its target is unknown. These data belong to a study of T cells after yellow fever vaccination. Study findings and constraints: Boosting was followed by the reappearance of most primary-vaccination clones (96% CD4, about 90% CD8).

MiXCR, applied by TCRdb to the 5' RACE reads, yields one record per CDR3 protein. The sample includes approximately 150,000 distinct CDR3 sequences, 7.7% seen only once; the top ten take roughly 0.77%. The receptor was derived from a man aged 25 to 40 who received the YFV17D yellow fever vaccine. The source was CD4+ T cells sorted from PBMCs, collected 5 days after the yellow fever booster vaccination.

CDR3 nucleotide sequence: TGTGCCAGCAGCTGGGGACAGGGGGGAAATCGGAACACTGAAGCTTTCTTT. The encoded protein is CASSWGQGGNRNTEAFF. V and J are TRBV11-2 and TRBJ1-1; 11 bases agree with TRBD1. J lost 1 base, V lost 4 bases, and 8 bases had no gene match. This CDR3 contains 17 residues. Germline CDR1 SGHAT, CDR2 FQNNGV.